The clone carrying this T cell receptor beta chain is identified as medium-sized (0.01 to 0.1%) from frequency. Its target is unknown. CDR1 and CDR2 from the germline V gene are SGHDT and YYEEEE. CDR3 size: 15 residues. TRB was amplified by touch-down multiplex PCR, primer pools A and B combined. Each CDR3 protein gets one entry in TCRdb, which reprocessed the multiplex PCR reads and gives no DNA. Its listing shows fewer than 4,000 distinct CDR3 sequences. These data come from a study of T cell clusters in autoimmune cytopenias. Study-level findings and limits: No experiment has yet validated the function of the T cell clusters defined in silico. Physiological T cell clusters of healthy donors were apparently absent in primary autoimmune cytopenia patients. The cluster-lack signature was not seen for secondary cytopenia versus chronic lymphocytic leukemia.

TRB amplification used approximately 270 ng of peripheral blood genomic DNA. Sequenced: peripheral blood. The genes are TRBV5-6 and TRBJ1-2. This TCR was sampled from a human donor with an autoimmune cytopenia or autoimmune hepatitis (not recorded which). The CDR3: CASSLVGQGYHGYTF.